The clone carrying this T cell receptor beta chain was observed a handful of times. A universal primer site was created by template switching, with the cDNA bearing unique molecular identifiers. MiXCR, applied by TCRdb to the 5' RACE reads, yields one record per CDR3 protein. Of around 490,000 distinct CDR3 sequences listed, around 20% were seen once; the top ten hold around 0.5%. Every sampled donor was Caucasian and healthy. CDR3 length: 16 residues. V lost 3 bases to trimming and J lost 7 bases, with 23 bases between them. Germline V gene data show CDR1 as DFQATT and CDR2 as SNEGSKA (reference sequence). This specimen comes from a study of identical twins. These records were also assigned to another study, of yellow fever vaccine responses in identical twins.

This chain joins TRBV20-1 and TRBJ2-3; D is possibly TRBD2 (5 bases). Sequences were obtained from CD4+ T cells sorted from blood. This TCR was recovered from a young woman in good health. CDR3 sequence: CSAREPYGGRGNTQYF. CDR3 coding DNA: TGCAGTGCTAGGGAGCCGTACGGTGGGAGAGGGAATACGCAGTATTTT.